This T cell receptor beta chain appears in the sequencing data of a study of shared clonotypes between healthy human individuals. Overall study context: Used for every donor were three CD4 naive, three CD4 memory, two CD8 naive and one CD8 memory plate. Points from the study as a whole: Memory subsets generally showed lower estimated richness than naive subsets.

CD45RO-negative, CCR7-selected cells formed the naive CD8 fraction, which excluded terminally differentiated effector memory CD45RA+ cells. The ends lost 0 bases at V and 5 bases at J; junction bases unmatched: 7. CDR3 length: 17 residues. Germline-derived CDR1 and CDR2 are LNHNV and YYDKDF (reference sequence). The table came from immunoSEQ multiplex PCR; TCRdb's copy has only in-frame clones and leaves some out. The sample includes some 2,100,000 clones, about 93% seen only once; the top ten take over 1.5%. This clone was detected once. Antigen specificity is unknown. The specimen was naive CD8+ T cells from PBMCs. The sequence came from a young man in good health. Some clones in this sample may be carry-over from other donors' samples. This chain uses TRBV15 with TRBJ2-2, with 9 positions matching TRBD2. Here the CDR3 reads CATSRDRAGGRTGELFF. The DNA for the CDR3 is TGTGCCACCAGCAGAGATCGTGCGGGAGGGAGGACCGGGGAGCTGTTTTTT. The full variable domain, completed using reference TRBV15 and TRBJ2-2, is DAMVIQNPRYQVTQFGKPVTLSCSQTLNHNVMYWYQQKSSQAPKLLFHYYDKDFNNEADTPDNFQSRRPNTSFCFLDIRSPGLGDTAMYLCATSRDRAGGRTGELFFGEGSRLTVL.